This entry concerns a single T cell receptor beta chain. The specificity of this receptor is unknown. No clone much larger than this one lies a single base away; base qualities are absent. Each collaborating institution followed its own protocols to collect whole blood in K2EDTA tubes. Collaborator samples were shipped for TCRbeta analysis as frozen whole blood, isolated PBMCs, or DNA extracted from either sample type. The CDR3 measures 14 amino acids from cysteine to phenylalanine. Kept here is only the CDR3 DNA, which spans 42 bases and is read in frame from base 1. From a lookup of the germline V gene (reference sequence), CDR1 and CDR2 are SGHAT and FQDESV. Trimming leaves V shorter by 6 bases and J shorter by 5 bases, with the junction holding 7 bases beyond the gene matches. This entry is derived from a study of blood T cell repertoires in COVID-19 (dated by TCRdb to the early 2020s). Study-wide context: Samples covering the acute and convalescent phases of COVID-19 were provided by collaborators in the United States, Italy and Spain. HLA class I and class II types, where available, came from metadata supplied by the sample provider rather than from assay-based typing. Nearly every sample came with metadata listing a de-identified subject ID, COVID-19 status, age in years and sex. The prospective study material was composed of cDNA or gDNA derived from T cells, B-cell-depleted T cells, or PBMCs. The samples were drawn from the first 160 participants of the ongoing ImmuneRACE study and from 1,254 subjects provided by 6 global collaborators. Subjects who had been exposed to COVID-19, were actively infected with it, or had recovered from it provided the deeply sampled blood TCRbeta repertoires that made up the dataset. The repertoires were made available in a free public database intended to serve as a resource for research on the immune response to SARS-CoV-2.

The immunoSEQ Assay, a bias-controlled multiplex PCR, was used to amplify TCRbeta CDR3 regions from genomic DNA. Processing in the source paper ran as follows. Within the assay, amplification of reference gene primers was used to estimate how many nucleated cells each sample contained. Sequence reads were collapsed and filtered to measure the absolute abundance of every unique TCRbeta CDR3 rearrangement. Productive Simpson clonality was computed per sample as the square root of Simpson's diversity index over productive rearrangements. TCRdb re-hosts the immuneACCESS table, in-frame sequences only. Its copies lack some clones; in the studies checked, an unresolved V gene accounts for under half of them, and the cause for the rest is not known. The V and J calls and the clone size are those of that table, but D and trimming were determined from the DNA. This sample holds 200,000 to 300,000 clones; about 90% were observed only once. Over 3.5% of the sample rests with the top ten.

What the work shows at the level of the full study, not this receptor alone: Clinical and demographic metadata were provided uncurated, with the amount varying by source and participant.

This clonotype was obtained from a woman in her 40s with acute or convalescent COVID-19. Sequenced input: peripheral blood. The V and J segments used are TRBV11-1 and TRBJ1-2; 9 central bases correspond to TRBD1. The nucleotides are TGTGCCAGCAGGAAAACAGGGGGCACGTATGGCTACACCTTC. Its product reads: CASRKTGGTYGYTF.